This T cell receptor beta chain stems from a study of blood T cell repertoires in COVID-19. As for the study in general: From the United States, Italy and Spain came samples of acute and convalescent COVID-19. Sources were T cells, B-cell-depleted T cells, or PBMCs; the material itself was cDNA or gDNA.

As originally analysed: Reference gene primers were amplified, and this amplification served to estimate nucleated cell counts. Here immunoSEQ multiplex PCR was the method, and the copy in TCRdb shows in-frame clones only, minus some. V and J calls and clone size are copied from that table; D and trimming were computed from the DNA. The table shows over 35,000 clones, with 85% occurring only once. The CDR3 has 18 residues. Between the trimmed V and J ends, which lost 1 base and 4 bases, there was a span of 17 bases. Germline lookup yields CDR1 SGHVS and CDR2 FQNEAQ. The specimen was peripheral blood. V gene TRBV7-8 combines with J gene TRBJ2-6; the D gene is possibly TRBD1 (7 bases). The sequence was collected from a human donor in a cohort sampled during active COVID-19. This CDR3 is CASSLGARGAGGANVLTF. The CDR3 DNA is TGTGCCAGCAGCTTAGGGGCCAGGGGGGCCGGAGGGGCCAACGTCCTGACTTTC.